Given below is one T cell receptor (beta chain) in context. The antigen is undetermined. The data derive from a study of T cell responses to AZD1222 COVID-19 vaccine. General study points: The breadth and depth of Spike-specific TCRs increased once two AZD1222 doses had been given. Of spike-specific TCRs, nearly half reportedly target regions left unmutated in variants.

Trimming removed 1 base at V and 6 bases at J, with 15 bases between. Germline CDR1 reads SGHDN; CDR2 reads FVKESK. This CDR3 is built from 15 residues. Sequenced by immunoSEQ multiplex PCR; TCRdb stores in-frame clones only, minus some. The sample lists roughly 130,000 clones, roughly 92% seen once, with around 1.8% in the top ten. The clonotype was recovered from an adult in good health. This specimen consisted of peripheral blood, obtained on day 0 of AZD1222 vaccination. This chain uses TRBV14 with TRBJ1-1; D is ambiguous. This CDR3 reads CASSQVSASIAEAFF. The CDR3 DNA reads TGTGCCAGCAGCCAAGTGTCGGCCAGTATCGCTGAAGCTTTCTTT.